This record looks at one T cell receptor (beta chain) sequence and its context. This entry belongs to a study of blood T cell repertoires in COVID-19. CDR3 length: 13 amino acids. Between the trimmed V and J ends, which lost 5 bases and 3 bases, there was a span of 11 bases. The assay was immunoSEQ multiplex PCR, and TCRdb's table has in-frame clones only and misses some. The sample has roughly 700,000 clones, about nine tenths seen once. The rearrangement uses TRBV12-3 or TRBV12-4 and TRBJ2-7; TRBD1 is a possible D gene (6 bases). The sequenced sample consisted of peripheral blood. The clonotype originates from a woman under 30 with acute or convalescent COVID-19. The DNA of the CDR3 is TGTGCCAGCAGTCCGGACAGAGTCTACGAGCAGTACTTC. It codes for CASSPDRVYEQYF.